The T cell receptor (beta chain) under discussion was sequenced for a study of T cell clones after liver transplantation. Across the whole study: Draws occurred before transplant, before withdrawal, and after complete or failed withdrawal.

Sequencing used immunoSEQ multiplex PCR; TCRdb keeps in-frame clones, though not all of them. The sample carries approximately 71,000 clones, 92% recorded once. V shed 1 base and J shed 1 base, with 14 bases lying between them. This CDR3 is built from 17 residues. CDR1 and CDR2 from the germline V gene are SGHDT and YYEEEE. The sequencing used CD4+ T cells from blood, collected about 26 months after liver transplant. This receptor was obtained from a human patient who received a liver transplant. Some T cells may be graft donor cells. This chain links TRBV5-6 with TRBJ2-2, with a possible D match to TRBD2 (6 bases). CDR3 sequence: CASSLIGGLRNTGELFF. CDR3 nucleotide sequence: TGTGCCAGCAGCTTGATCGGGGGTCTCCGGAACACCGGGGAGCTGTTTTTT.